The rows below give T cell receptor beta chains drawn from one sample of a study of naive and memory T cell subsets. TCRdb analysed the UMI-ligation and nested PCR reads with MiXCR anew, one entry per CDR3 protein. The table includes roughly 99,000 distinct CDR3 sequences, about 11% detected once. The source material was naive CD4+ T cells from blood. The receptors were sampled from a human donor in good health. Each CDR3 is given with its conserved first and last residue. D genes are given only for firm matches. Not every row has a clone size; where given, it reads once, few, many or a size class.

CDR3 length: 14; V gene: TRBV3-1; D gene: TRBD1; J gene: TRBJ2-7; clone size: -; CDR3 protein: CASSRPDRGHEQYF; CDR3 DNA: TGTGCCAGCAGCCGACCAGACAGGGGCCACGAGCAGTACTTC
CDR3 length: 14; V gene: TRBV2; D gene: -; J gene: TRBJ1-5; clone size: -; CDR3 protein: CASSPDGSNQPQHF; CDR3 DNA: TGTGCCAGCAGCCCGGACGGTAGCAATCAGCCCCAGCATTTT
CDR3 length: 14; V gene: TRBV29-1; D gene: -; J gene: TRBJ2-1; clone size: few; CDR3 protein: CSARDSTKHNEQFF; CDR3 DNA: TGCAGCGCTCGGGACTCCACAAAGCACAATGAGCAGTTCTTC
CDR3 length: 17; V gene: TRBV6-2/TRBV6-3; D gene: -; J gene: TRBJ2-3; clone size: -; CDR3 protein: CASSRTPAGPSTDTQYF; CDR3 DNA: TGTGCCAGCAGCCGAACCCCAGCCGGGCCTTCCACAGATACGCAGTATTTT
CDR3 length: 16; V gene: TRBV19; D gene: TRBD2; J gene: TRBJ2-1; clone size: -; CDR3 protein: CASRKAGLAGYNEQFF; CDR3 DNA: TGTGCCAGTAGGAAAGCGGGACTAGCGGGTTACAATGAGCAGTTCTTC
CDR3 length: 15; V gene: TRBV6-2/TRBV6-3; D gene: TRBD1; J gene: TRBJ1-1; clone size: -; CDR3 protein: CASRTRGQREAEAFF; CDR3 DNA: TGTGCCAGCAGAACCCGGGGACAGCGAGAGGCTGAAGCTTTCTTT
CDR3 length: 14; V gene: TRBV18; D gene: -; J gene: TRBJ1-1; clone size: few; CDR3 protein: CASSPSAPNPEAFF; CDR3 DNA: TGTGCCAGCTCACCGTCGGCTCCGAATCCTGAAGCTTTCTTT
CDR3 length: 14; V gene: TRBV5-1; D gene: TRBD2; J gene: TRBJ2-4; clone size: few; CDR3 protein: CASRTAARGDIQYF; CDR3 DNA: TGCGCCAGCAGGACCGCCGCCCGGGGGGACATTCAGTACTTC
CDR3 length: 12; V gene: TRBV3-1; D gene: -; J gene: TRBJ1-5; clone size: -; CDR3 protein: CASSQVGQPQHF; CDR3 DNA: TGTGCCAGCAGCCAAGTGGGACAGCCCCAGCATTTT
CDR3 length: 14; V gene: TRBV28; D gene: -; J gene: TRBJ2-1; clone size: many; CDR3 protein: CASRRNVGHNEQFF; CDR3 DNA: TGTGCCAGCAGGCGTAATGTCGGACACAATGAGCAGTTCTTC
CDR3 length: 15; V gene: TRBV12-3/TRBV12-4; D gene: -; J gene: TRBJ2-4; clone size: many; CDR3 protein: CASSDSGGAKNIQYF; CDR3 DNA: TGTGCCAGCAGCGACTCCGGGGGAGCCAAAAACATTCAGTACTTC
CDR3 length: 13; V gene: TRBV30; D gene: -; J gene: TRBJ1-1; clone size: -; CDR3 protein: CARRASGNTEAFF; CDR3 DNA: TGTGCCCGTCGGGCCAGCGGGAACACTGAAGCTTTCTTT
CDR3 length: 13; V gene: TRBV6-6; D gene: -; J gene: TRBJ1-1; clone size: few; CDR3 protein: CASRGIMNTEAFF; CDR3 DNA: TGTGCCAGCAGGGGGATCATGAACACTGAAGCTTTCTTT
CDR3 length: 14; V gene: TRBV20-1; D gene: TRBD2; J gene: TRBJ2-7; clone size: few; CDR3 protein: CSATSGRGGYEQYF; CDR3 DNA: TGCAGTGCCACTAGCGGGAGAGGGGGCTACGAGCAGTACTTC
CDR3 length: 17; V gene: TRBV27; D gene: -; J gene: TRBJ2-3; clone size: -; CDR3 protein: CASSLRVGTIPPDTQYF; CDR3 DNA: TGTGCCAGCAGTTTAAGGGTTGGGACAATACCCCCAGATACGCAGTATTTT
CDR3 length: 15; V gene: TRBV7-9; D gene: -; J gene: TRBJ2-3; clone size: -; CDR3 protein: CASSPRQRSTDTQYF; CDR3 DNA: TGTGCCAGCAGCCCAAGACAGCGCTCCACAGATACGCAGTATTTT
CDR3 length: 18; V gene: TRBV11-3; D gene: TRBD2; J gene: TRBJ2-1; clone size: -; CDR3 protein: CASSSTNRTSGSYNEQFF; CDR3 DNA: TGTGCCAGCAGTTCTACAAATCGGACTAGCGGGAGCTACAATGAGCAGTTCTTC
CDR3 length: 14; V gene: TRBV20-1; D gene: -; J gene: TRBJ1-5; clone size: many; CDR3 protein: CSAFNPSENQPQHF; CDR3 DNA: TGCAGTGCTTTCAATCCGAGCGAGAATCAGCCCCAGCATTTT
CDR3 length: 12; V gene: TRBV30; D gene: -; J gene: TRBJ1-1; clone size: -; CDR3 protein: CAWRGGDVEAFF; CDR3 DNA: TGTGCCTGGAGGGGGGGGGACGTCGAAGCTTTCTTT
CDR3 length: 17; V gene: TRBV27; D gene: -; J gene: TRBJ2-3; clone size: few; CDR3 protein: CASSPALRGLGTDTQYF; CDR3 DNA: TGTGCCAGCAGCCCCGCTCTCAGGGGTTTAGGCACAGATACGCAGTATTTT
CDR3 length: 13; V gene: TRBV10-3; D gene: -; J gene: TRBJ2-6; clone size: many; CDR3 protein: CAISESGANVLTF; CDR3 DNA: TGTGCCATCAGTGAGTCTGGGGCCAACGTCCTGACTTTC
CDR3 length: 15; V gene: TRBV28; D gene: -; J gene: TRBJ1-2; clone size: few; CDR3 protein: CASSDVHRANYGYTF; CDR3 DNA: TGTGCCAGCAGTGACGTCCACAGGGCTAACTATGGCTACACCTTC
CDR3 length: 13; V gene: TRBV24-1; D gene: -; J gene: TRBJ2-7; clone size: -; CDR3 protein: CATSAQHSYEQYF; CDR3 DNA: TGTGCCACCAGCGCCCAACACTCCTACGAGCAGTACTTC
CDR3 length: 16; V gene: TRBV4-2; D gene: TRBD2; J gene: TRBJ2-7; clone size: -; CDR3 protein: CASSQQAGTSSYEQYF; CDR3 DNA: TGTGCCAGCAGCCAACAAGCCGGGACTAGCTCATACGAGCAGTACTTC
CDR3 length: 15; V gene: TRBV7-3; D gene: TRBD2; J gene: TRBJ2-3; clone size: -; CDR3 protein: CASSSGTSGSDTQYF; CDR3 DNA: TGTGCCAGCAGCTCCGGGACTAGCGGTTCAGATACGCAGTATTTT
CDR3 length: 14; V gene: TRBV6-2/TRBV6-3; D gene: -; J gene: TRBJ2-5; clone size: -; CDR3 protein: CASSSPSGEETQYF; CDR3 DNA: TGTGCCAGCAGTTCCCCCTCGGGAGAAGAGACCCAGTACTTC
CDR3 length: 19; V gene: TRBV11-3; D gene: TRBD2; J gene: TRBJ2-3; clone size: few; CDR3 protein: CASSLRTSGSSLVTDTQYF; CDR3 DNA: TGTGCCAGCAGCCTGCGGACTAGCGGGAGCTCTCTGGTCACAGATACGCAGTATTTT
CDR3 length: 17; V gene: TRBV6-1; D gene: TRBD2; J gene: TRBJ2-6; clone size: few; CDR3 protein: CASSVTSGVSGANVLTF; CDR3 DNA: TGTGCCAGCAGTGTGACTAGCGGGGTCTCTGGGGCCAACGTCCTGACTTTC
CDR3 length: 15; V gene: TRBV5-1; D gene: -; J gene: TRBJ2-5; clone size: -; CDR3 protein: CASSSFGNLLETQYF; CDR3 DNA: TGCGCCAGCAGCAGCTTTGGCAACCTCCTAGAGACCCAGTACTTC
CDR3 length: 17; V gene: TRBV4-1; D gene: TRBD1; J gene: TRBJ2-2; clone size: many; CDR3 protein: CASSQVGTGGIIGELFF; CDR3 DNA: TGCGCCAGCAGCCAAGTCGGGACAGGGGGCATTATCGGGGAGCTGTTTTTT
CDR3 length: 16; V gene: TRBV23-1; D gene: -; J gene: TRBJ1-4; clone size: -; CDR3 protein: CASSQLIGGEGGKLFF; CDR3 DNA: TGCGCCAGCAGTCAATTGATTGGGGGCGAGGGCGGAAAACTGTTTTTT
CDR3 length: 12; V gene: TRBV29-1; D gene: -; J gene: TRBJ1-1; clone size: -; CDR3 protein: CSATGLNTEAFF; CDR3 DNA: TGCAGCGCAACAGGGCTGAACACTGAAGCTTTCTTT
CDR3 length: 15; V gene: TRBV20-1; D gene: TRBD1; J gene: TRBJ1-5; clone size: -; CDR3 protein: CSAPLQGARNQPQHF; CDR3 DNA: TGCAGTGCTCCTTTACAGGGGGCCCGCAATCAGCCCCAGCATTTT
CDR3 length: 19; V gene: TRBV15; D gene: TRBD2; J gene: TRBJ2-3; clone size: few; CDR3 protein: CATSRVAGAIVKITDTQYF; CDR3 DNA: TGTGCCACCAGCAGAGTAGCGGGGGCCATCGTTAAAATCACAGATACGCAGTATTTT
CDR3 length: 14; V gene: TRBV7-9; D gene: -; J gene: TRBJ1-5; clone size: few; CDR3 protein: CASSSQDPRSAQHF; CDR3 DNA: TGTGCCAGCAGCTCACAGGACCCCAGGTCGGCCCAGCATTTT
CDR3 length: 15; V gene: TRBV20-1; D gene: -; J gene: TRBJ2-7; clone size: few; CDR3 protein: CSARESGGGRGEQYF; CDR3 DNA: TGCAGTGCTAGAGAATCAGGTGGGGGAAGAGGCGAGCAGTACTTC
CDR3 length: 16; V gene: TRBV2; D gene: -; J gene: TRBJ2-7; clone size: few; CDR3 protein: CASRKTGPLPPYEQYF; CDR3 DNA: TGTGCCTCTAGAAAGACGGGCCCGTTACCCCCCTACGAGCAGTACTTC
CDR3 length: 12; V gene: TRBV20-1; D gene: -; J gene: TRBJ1-6; clone size: -; CDR3 protein: CSARQGNSPLHF; CDR3 DNA: TGCAGTGCTAGACAGGGGAATTCACCCCTCCACTTT
CDR3 length: 19; V gene: TRBV6-2/TRBV6-3; D gene: TRBD2; J gene: TRBJ2-4; clone size: many; CDR3 protein: CASSIPGLASILAKNIQYF; CDR3 DNA: TGTGCCAGCAGTATACCGGGACTAGCATCAATATTAGCCAAAAACATTCAGTACTTC
CDR3 length: 17; V gene: TRBV6-5; D gene: TRBD2; J gene: TRBJ2-1; clone size: -; CDR3 protein: CASRPRNWRETYNEQFF; CDR3 DNA: TGTGCCAGCAGACCTCGGAACTGGCGGGAGACCTACAATGAGCAGTTCTTC
CDR3 length: 15; V gene: TRBV5-1; D gene: TRBD1; J gene: TRBJ2-1; clone size: many; CDR3 protein: CASVPGQGAYNEQFF; CDR3 DNA: TGCGCCAGCGTACCGGGACAGGGGGCTTACAATGAGCAGTTCTTC
CDR3 length: 15; V gene: TRBV5-1; D gene: TRBD1; J gene: TRBJ2-3; clone size: few; CDR3 protein: CASSPGQGVPDTQYF; CDR3 DNA: TGCGCCAGCAGCCCGGGACAGGGAGTACCAGATACGCAGTATTTT
CDR3 length: 17; V gene: TRBV10-3; D gene: -; J gene: TRBJ2-2; clone size: few; CDR3 protein: CAISEPIGTANTGELFF; CDR3 DNA: TGTGCCATCAGTGAGCCAATAGGGACTGCGAACACCGGGGAGCTGTTTTTT
CDR3 length: 16; V gene: TRBV11-3; D gene: -; J gene: TRBJ1-1; clone size: many; CDR3 protein: CASSPRQTIMNTEAFF; CDR3 DNA: TGTGCCAGCAGCCCGCGACAGACGATCATGAACACTGAAGCTTTCTTT
CDR3 length: 14; V gene: TRBV7-2; D gene: TRBD1; J gene: TRBJ2-3; clone size: many; CDR3 protein: CASTLRGPTDTQYF; CDR3 DNA: TGTGCCAGCACCCTTAGGGGGCCGACAGATACGCAGTATTTT
CDR3 length: 16; V gene: TRBV19; D gene: -; J gene: TRBJ1-5; clone size: -; CDR3 protein: CASSIRLTGINQPQHF; CDR3 DNA: TGTGCCAGTAGTATCCGTCTAACAGGGATCAATCAGCCCCAGCATTTT
CDR3 length: 18; V gene: TRBV11-2; D gene: -; J gene: TRBJ2-5; clone size: few; CDR3 protein: CASSLGYRQRRVQETQYF; CDR3 DNA: TGTGCCAGCAGCTTGGGTTATAGGCAGCGGCGGGTCCAAGAGACCCAGTACTTC